This T cell receptor beta chain was observed in a study of blood T cell repertoires in COVID-19. Background on the study: T cells, B-cell-depleted T cells, or PBMCs supplied cDNA or gDNA.

Trimming cost V 2 bases and J 7 bases, with 6 bases left between them. Germline V lookup: CDR1 SNHLY, CDR2 FYNNEI. CDR3 size: 13 residues. Participants were placed into cohorts based on the clinical history they reported. In Cohort 3, a recovered donor had either two negative PCRs, clearance, or symptom resolution. Authors' methods: Amplification of reference gene primers was used by the study to estimate nucleated cell counts. TCRdb keeps only in-frame clones here, not all; method: immunoSEQ multiplex PCR. V and J calls and clone size follow that table, whereas D and trimming were derived from the DNA. The table shows hundreds of thousands of clones, with 85% to 90% occurring only once.

V and J are TRBV2 and TRBJ1-6; D is unclear. Material: PBMCs or T cells enriched from blood (not recorded which). The clonotype originates from a man younger than 45 who had recovered from COVID-19. As DNA, the CDR3 is TGTGCCAGCAGTGAAATTGAGAATTCACCCCTCCACTTT. Translated: CASSEIENSPLHF.